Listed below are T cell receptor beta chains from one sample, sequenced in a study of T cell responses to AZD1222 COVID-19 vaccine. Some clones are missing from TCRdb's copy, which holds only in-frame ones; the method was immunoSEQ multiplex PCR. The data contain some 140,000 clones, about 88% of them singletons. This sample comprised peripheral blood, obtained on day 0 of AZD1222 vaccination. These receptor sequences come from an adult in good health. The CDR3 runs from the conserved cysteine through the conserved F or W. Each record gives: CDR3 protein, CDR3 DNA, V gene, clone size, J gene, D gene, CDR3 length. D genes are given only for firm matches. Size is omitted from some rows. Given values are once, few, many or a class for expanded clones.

CASSIAGTGDEKLFF | TGTGCCAGTAGTATTGCCGGGACAGGGGATGAAAAACTGTTTTTT | TRBV19 | - | TRBJ1-4 | TRBD1 | 15
CSVESPNRAHGYTF | TGCAGCGTTGAATCTCCGAACAGGGCTCATGGCTACACCTTC | TRBV29-1 | - | TRBJ1-2 | - | 14
CASSPGQEAFF | TGTGCCAGCAGCCCCGGACAGGAAGCTTTCTTT | TRBV3-1/TRBV3-2 | - | TRBJ1-1 | - | 11
CASSFLTGELFF | TGTGCCAGCAGTTTTCTCACCGGGGAGCTGTTTTTT | TRBV6-2/TRBV6-3 | - | TRBJ2-2 | - | 12
CASSRQVNTEAFF | TGTGCCAGCAGCCGTCAGGTGAACACTGAAGCTTTCTTT | TRBV12-3/TRBV12-4 | - | TRBJ1-1 | - | 13
CAISESEGWNSPLHF | TGTGCCATCAGTGAGTCGGAGGGTTGGAATTCACCCCTCCACTTT | TRBV10-3 | - | TRBJ1-6 | - | 15
CASSMPGGGYTF | TGTGCCAGTAGTATGCCTGGAGGAGGCTACACCTTC | TRBV19 | - | TRBJ1-2 | - | 12
CASSPSGGVQETQYF | TGTGCCAGCAGCCCTAGCGGGGGGGTACAAGAGACCCAGTACTTC | TRBV5-4 | - | TRBJ2-5 | TRBD2 | 15
CASRAGTATYEQYF | TGTGCCAGCAGGGCCGGGACAGCAACCTACGAGCAGTACTTC | TRBV28 | once | TRBJ2-7 | TRBD1 | 14
CASSPDRGVTEAFF | TGTGCCAGCTCACCGGATAGAGGGGTCACTGAAGCTTTCTTT | TRBV18 | - | TRBJ1-1 | - | 14
CASSLAGSFEKLFF | TGTGCCAGCAGCTTAGCAGGGTCCTTTGAAAAACTGTTTTTT | TRBV7-9 | - | TRBJ1-4 | - | 14
CSASDTDTQYF | TGCAGTGCCTCCGACACAGATACGCAGTATTTT | TRBV20-1 | - | TRBJ2-3 | - | 11
CASSYSRKEAFF | TGTGCCAGCAGTTACTCGCGGAAAGAAGCTTTCTTT | TRBV6-5 | - | TRBJ1-1 | - | 12
CAISESEMGGIANYGYTF | TGTGCCATCAGTGAGTCGGAGATGGGGGGGATAGCTAACTATGGCTACACCTTC | TRBV10-3 | - | TRBJ1-2 | - | 18
CASSVQGGGGTGELFF | TGTGCCAGCAGCGTACAGGGCGGGGGAGGCACCGGGGAGCTGTTTTTT | TRBV7-3 | - | TRBJ2-2 | - | 16
CASSYSGQVGEKLFF | TGTGCCAGCAGTTACTCAGGCCAGGTCGGCGAAAAACTGTTTTTT | TRBV6-5 | - | TRBJ1-4 | - | 15
CASSATGGHQPQHF | TGTGCCAGCAGCGCTACAGGGGGCCATCAGCCCCAGCATTTT | TRBV5-5 | - | TRBJ1-5 | TRBD1 | 14
CASSTTTHTIYF | TGTGCCAGCAGCACAACTACGCACACCATATATTTT | TRBV7-2 | - | TRBJ1-3 | - | 12
CASTRGPGGGYGYTF | TGCGCCAGCACTCGCGGACCAGGGGGTGGCTATGGCTACACCTTC | TRBV4-1 | - | TRBJ1-2 | TRBD1 | 15
CASSQESTGVYGYTF | TGTGCCAGCAGCCAAGAATCGACAGGGGTCTATGGCTACACCTTC | TRBV3-1/TRBV3-2 | - | TRBJ1-2 | TRBD1 | 15
CASSLRGAKGKSTEAFF | TGTGCCAGTAGCCTGCGGGGGGCGAAGGGCAAGAGCACTGAAGCTTTCTTT | TRBV19 | - | TRBJ1-1 | - | 17
CASSQGQLKSGANVLTF | TGTGCCAGCAGCCAGGGACAGCTCAAATCTGGGGCCAACGTCCTGACTTTC | TRBV27 | - | TRBJ2-6 | TRBD1 | 17
CASSPGRLNTEAFF | TGTGCCAGCAGCCCAGGACGGCTGAACACTGAAGCTTTCTTT | TRBV7-9 | - | TRBJ1-1 | - | 14